A single sample gave rise to the 25 T cell receptor beta chains below, sequenced in a study of spatial heterogeneity in lung cancer. Via MiXCR, TCRdb re-called the 5' RACE reads, giving one row per CDR3 protein. The sample shows about 92,000 distinct CDR3 sequences, 12% of them seen only once. Time point specified: sample taken at primary tumor resection. The input material, whole RNA from tumor, nontumor lung or frozen PBMC, was sequenced unsorted. Material: PBMCs, obtained at surgery. Every receptor here comes from a male donor with early-stage non-small cell lung cancer.

The chain carries TRBV28 and TRBJ2-3; D not certain. The V gene's germline CDR1 is MDHEN and CDR2 SYDVKM. The CDR3 is made up of 12 amino acids. The V end was cut by 5 bases, the J end by 8 bases, with 11 bases between. CDR3 sequence reads: CASSLYKATQYF. CDR3 DNA: TGTGCCAGCAGTCTCTACAAAGCTACGCAGTATTTT.

This clonotype was picked up a small number of times. The chain links TRBV7-2 to TRBJ1-1, with D possibly matching TRBD1 (5 bases). This CDR3 region has 17 residues. Trimming removed 5 bases from V and 0 bases from J, with 19 bases in between. The germline CDR1 and CDR2 sequences are SGHTA and FQGNSA. CDR3 sequence reads: CASSPRGFDSLNTEAFF. CDR3 nucleotide sequence: TGTGCCAGCAGCCCTAGAGGGTTCGACAGTCTGAACACTGAAGCTTTCTTT.

This clonotype was observed a few times. V and J are TRBV29-1 and TRBJ2-5; 9 bases fit TRBD1. V lost 5 bases and J lost 2; bases outside the gene matches: 3. Germline V gene sequence: CDR1 SQVTM, CDR2 ANQGSEA. The CDR3 consists of 13 residues. The CDR3: CSVRQGVQETQYF. The CDR3 region has the DNA TGCAGCGTTCGACAGGGGGTGCAAGAGACCCAGTACTTC.

The chain combines TRBV20-1 with TRBJ2-7; 9 bases match TRBD1. The CDR3 runs 15 residues. The V gene end was trimmed by 0 bases and the J gene end by 6 bases; junction bases not matched to a gene: 9. Germline V lookup: CDR1 DFQATT, CDR2 SNEGSKA (reference sequence). CDR3 nucleotide sequence: TGCAGTGCTAGAGATCCTAACAGGGGGCGAACCGAGCAGTACTTC. Amino acids: CSARDPNRGRTEQYF.

The rearrangement links TRBV6-2 or TRBV6-3 to TRBJ2-3; tentatively, D is TRBD2 (5 bases). This CDR3 comprises 14 residues. Trimming took 4 bases from V and 4 from J, leaving 12 bases between them. CDR1 is MNHEY and CDR2 is SVGEGT in the germline V gene. The CDR3 here is CASSSGSEADTQYF. The CDR3 region has the DNA TGTGCCAGCAGTTCGGGGTCCGAAGCAGATACGCAGTATTTT.

The chain couples TRBV5-1 to TRBJ2-1; 9 nucleotides align to TRBD1. J was trimmed by 0 bases and V by 4 bases; bases with no gene match: 2. The CDR3 consists of 15 residues. CDR1 is SGHRS and CDR2 is YFSETQ in the germline V gene. The CDR3 is CASSGQGSSYNEQFF. CDR3 DNA: TGCGCCAGCAGCGGACAGGGGAGCTCCTACAATGAGCAGTTCTTC.

There are a few counts of this clonotype. The CDR3 loop is CASSQPRFGPAEALAKNIQYF. Written as DNA, the CDR3 is TGCGCCAGCAGCCAACCCCGTTTTGGGCCCGCCGAGGCCCTCGCCAAAAACATTCAGTACTTC. This rearrangement joins TRBV4-1 to TRBJ2-4; D remains unclear. Germline V gene data show CDR1 as MGHRA and CDR2 as YSYEKL. This CDR3 spans 21 amino acids. Deletions cut 2 bases from V and 1 base from J, with 27 bases between.

This chain connects TRBV2 to TRBJ1-1, with D unresolved. The V gene lost 4 bases and the J gene lost 4 bases, with 4 bases spanning the gap. The CDR3 is made up of 11 amino acids. The V gene's germline CDR1 is SNHLY and CDR2 FYNNEI. This CDR3 is CASSGRTEAFF. CDR3 bases: TGTGCCAGCAGTGGGCGCACTGAAGCTTTCTTT.

This clonotype was counted only a few times. The chain recombines TRBV4-2 with TRBJ2-3, with D possibly TRBD1 on 7 matching bases. From germline, CDR1 is LGHNA and CDR2 YNFKEQ. The CDR3 spans 16 residues. Deletions cut 1 base from V and 0 bases from J, with 11 bases between. The DNA of the CDR3 is TGTGCCAGCAGCCAAGGGCAGGGGGGTAGCACAGATACGCAGTATTTT. It codes for CASSQGQGGSTDTQYF.

This clonotype occurred a few times. The rearrangement joins TRBV3-1 to TRBJ1-6; D is uncertain. This CDR3 is 11 amino acids long. Germline V gene lookup returns CDR1 LGHDT and CDR2 YNNKEL (reference sequence). V was clipped by 1 base and J by 10 bases, with 2 bases between them. CDR3 sequence (DNA): TGTGCCAGCAGCCAAGGCTCACCCCTCCACTTT. It translates to CASSQGSPLHF. The full variable domain, rest sourced from reference TRBV3-1 and TRBJ1-6, is DTAVSQTPKYLVTQMGNDKSIKCEQNLGHDTMYWYKQDSKKFLKIMFSYNNKELIINETVPNRFSPKSPDKAHLNLHINSLELGDSAVYFCASSQGSPLHFGNGTRLTVT.

This clonotype was recorded many times. The chain is built from TRBV7-3 and TRBJ2-1; 9 bases line up with TRBD2. CDR1 is SGHTA, CDR2 FQGTGA, per germline. J lost 8 bases, V lost 5 bases, and 10 bases had no gene match. The CDR3 is 15 amino acids. The CDR3: CASSPRASGVHEQFF. The DNA for the CDR3 is TGTGCCAGCAGCCCCCGGGCTAGCGGGGTACATGAGCAGTTCTTC.

V usage is TRBV5-1 and J usage is TRBJ2-1; 12 bases are shared with TRBD2. From germline, CDR1 is SGHRS and CDR2 YFSETQ. The CDR3 is made up of 18 amino acids. V shed 0 bases and J 3 bases; nucleotides not matched to a gene: 7. The CDR3 DNA follows: TGCGCCAGCAGCTTGGGCCCCTCTAGCGGGGGGGTCTACAATGAGCAGTTCTTC. Protein product: CASSLGPSSGGVYNEQFF.

V usage is TRBV7-2 and J usage is TRBJ2-2; D gene ambiguous. V lost 5 bases, J lost 4 bases, and 2 bases lay in between. The CDR3 runs 11 residues. Germline V CDR1 and CDR2: SGHTA, FQGNSA. The CDR3 DNA is TGTGCCAGCAGCCTCACCGGGGAGCTGTTTTTT. Its translation is CASSLTGELFF.

The rearrangement links TRBV3-1 to TRBJ1-1, with 7 nucleotides matching TRBD1. Germline values: CDR1 LGHDT, CDR2 YNNKEL (reference sequence). The CDR3 covers 13 residues. V was clipped by 2 bases and J by 5 bases; unmatched bases: 2. CDR3 residues: CASSQTTGTEAFF. The CDR3, as DNA: TGTGCCAGCAGCCAAACGACAGGGACTGAAGCTTTCTTT.

This clonotype came up a few times. This chain uses TRBV6-2 or TRBV6-3 with TRBJ1-2, with a possible D match to TRBD1 (5 bases). The V and J ends lost 6 bases and 2 bases respectively, with 7 bases between them. The germline V gene has CDR1 MNHEY and CDR2 SVGEGT. This CDR3 has 12 amino acids. CDR3 DNA sequence: TGTGCCAGCAGGGGACGGAACTATGGCTACACCTTC. Encoded protein: CASRGRNYGYTF.

This clonotype was seen more than once but under ten times. The V and J genes are TRBV29-1 and TRBJ1-1, with D unclear. Germline V gene sequence: CDR1 SQVTM, CDR2 ANQGSEA. V dropped 4 bases and J dropped 1 base, with 10 bases sitting between them. This CDR3 is 13 amino acids long. CDR3 sequence (DNA): TGCAGCGTTGCTTCTCATAAGAACACTGAAGCTTTCTTT. Translation: CSVASHKNTEAFF.

This chain uses TRBV29-1 with TRBJ2-3; D is possibly TRBD2 (6 bases). From germline, CDR1 is SQVTM and CDR2 ANQGSEA. Trimming removed 6 bases at V and 6 bases at J, with 13 bases between. This CDR3 has 12 amino acids. The CDR3 loop is CSVGRLGDTQYF. In nucleotides, the CDR3 is TGCAGCGTGGGTCGACTAGGGGATACGCAGTATTTT.

In its sample, this clonotype was seen a few times. The genes are TRBV5-6 and TRBJ2-7; TRBD2 matches 8 bases. Trimming cost V 2 bases and J 2 bases; bases outside gene matches: 9. The V gene's germline CDR1 is SGHDT and CDR2 YYEEEE. The CDR3 totals 16 residues. The chain's CDR3 is CASSFYGRGLAYEQYF. CDR3 in DNA: TGTGCCAGCAGCTTCTACGGGAGGGGCCTAGCCTACGAGCAGTACTTC.

V usage is TRBV20-1 and J usage is TRBJ2-5; D ambiguous. Trimming shortened V by 0 bases and J by 3 bases, and 14 bases separated the two germline ends. The CDR3 is made up of 15 amino acids. Germline-derived CDR1 and CDR2 are DFQATT and SNEGSKA (reference sequence). CDR3 loop: CSARDDGFYKETQYF. CDR3 DNA: TGCAGTGCTAGAGATGACGGGTTTTACAAAGAGACCCAGTACTTC.

This clonotype was counted ten times or more. The chain recombines TRBV6-5 with TRBJ1-5; D not resolved. V gave up 5 bases and J gave up 2 bases, with 16 bases separating them. Germline V gene lookup returns CDR1 MNHEY and CDR2 SVGAGI. The CDR3 covers 16 residues. CDR3 region: CASSPMGRARNQPQHF. CDR3 DNA sequence: TGTGCCAGCAGTCCGATGGGTCGGGCCCGCAATCAGCCCCAGCATTTT.

Concerning this clonotype: A read error may account for a junction end that differs from germline. This chain joins TRBV4-1 and TRBJ2-3; D tentatively reads TRBD1 or TRBD2 (5 bases each). Germline lookup yields CDR1 MGHRA and CDR2 YSYEKL. The CDR3 totals 16 residues. The DNA for the CDR3 is TGCGCCAGCAGCCAAGCTACCGGGGCACGGATGGATATGCAGTATTTT. Translating it yields CASSQATGARMDMQYF.

The rearrangement uses TRBV6-2 or TRBV6-3 and TRBJ2-3; D not certain. The CDR3 extends over 11 amino acids. The V and J ends lost 6 bases and 2 bases respectively, with 3 bases between them. Germline assignment: CDR1 MNHEY and CDR2 SVGEGT. The CDR3 loop is CASSDTDTQYF. CDR3 DNA sequence: TGTGCCAGCAGCGACACAGATACGCAGTATTTT.

This clonotype occurred a few times. CDR3 coding DNA: TGTGCCAGCAGCTTAGCGCTGTCACAGGGCCCCGAGCAGTACTTC. This encodes CASSLALSQGPEQYF. The chain carries TRBV7-9 and TRBJ2-7, with TRBD1 as a possible D gene (6 bases). This CDR3 is built from 15 residues. Trimming left V 0 bases short and J 6 bases short, with 15 bases between. In germline, CDR1 is SEHNR, CDR2 FQNEAQ (reference sequence). The complete variable domain, with remaining parts taken from reference TRBV7-9 and TRBJ2-7, reads DTGVSQNPRHKITKRGQNVTFRCDPISEHNRLYWYRQTLGQGPEFLTYFQNEAQLEKSRLLSDRFSAERPKGSFSTLEIQRTEQGDSAMYLCASSLALSQGPEQYFGPGTRLTVT.

This clonotype was seen more than once but under ten times. V and J are TRBV12-3 or TRBV12-4 and TRBJ2-7; 14 bases fit TRBD2. The V and J ends lost 6 bases and 4 bases, in that order; junction bases with no gene match: 8. The CDR3 is 16 residues long. In DNA form, the CDR3 reads TGTGCCAGCAGAGGACTAGCGGGAGGAGCCGCATACGAGCAGTACTTC. Amino acids: CASRGLAGGAAYEQYF.

This chain joins TRBV9 and TRBJ2-2; 12 bases line up with TRBD2. The length of the CDR3 is 15 residues. Germline trimming cut 3 bases from V and 6 bases from J; bases unmatched to any gene: 3. Germline V gene lookup returns CDR1 SGDLS and CDR2 YYNGEE. The CDR3 coding sequence is TGTGCCAGCAGCGGGACTAGCGGGGTCCCCGGGGAGCTGTTTTTT. Residues: CASSGTSGVPGELFF.